Listed below are T cell receptor beta chains from one sample, sequenced in a study of T-cell memory formation after mild COVID-19. From the 5' RACE reads, TCRdb called clonotypes with MiXCR, one entry per CDR3 protein. The top ten clones hold more than 10% of a sample with approximately 570,000 distinct CDR3 sequences, roughly 18% of them seen once. Sequenced material: PBMCs or a T cell subset sorted from them (not recorded which). The receptors shown here come from an adult woman who had mild COVID-19 (a few samples of this study predate the infection). Cell type and time point are not known. CDR3s include the opening cysteine and the closing phenylalanine or tryptophan. A D gene is named only where the DNA matches it firmly. Some rows mark clone size as missing; the rest say once, few, many or name a class of expanded clone.

TRBJ2-7 - - TRBV7-9 CASSLGRGEEDEQYF TGTGCCAGCAGCCTGGGCAGGGGAGAAGAGGACGAGCAGTACTTC
TRBJ2-3 - - TRBV19 CASSNRTASRTQYF TGTGCCAGTAGCAACCGGACTGCCTCGCGTACGCAGTATTTT
TRBJ2-3 - - TRBV20-1 CSAESGSTDTQYF TGCAGTGCTGAGAGCGGGAGCACAGATACGCAGTATTTT
TRBJ2-7 few - TRBV9 CASSAGVPYSYEQYF TGTGCCAGCAGCGCCGGGGTCCCGTACTCCTACGAGCAGTACTTC
TRBJ2-1 - TRBD2 TRBV5-1 CASSLRLAGVGNEQFF TGCGCCAGCAGCTTGAGACTAGCGGGAGTAGGGAATGAGCAGTTCTTC
TRBJ2-7 - TRBD2 TRBV2 CASSEGGRVYEQYF TGTGCCAGCAGTGAGGGCGGGAGGGTCTACGAGCAGTACTTC
TRBJ2-7 many - TRBV29-1 CSVDRTDSYEQYF TGCAGCGTTGATCGGACGGATTCCTACGAGCAGTACTTC
TRBJ1-5 - - TRBV6-1 CASSEAGDQGLNQPQHF TGTGCCAGCAGTGAAGCGGGGGACCAGGGGTTGAATCAGCCCCAGCATTTT
TRBJ2-7 - TRBD2 TRBV18 CASSPVTSNYEQYF TGTGCCAGCTCACCAGTGACTAGCAACTACGAGCAGTACTTC
TRBJ2-1 - - TRBV2 CASREPRGQFF TGTGCCAGCAGGGAGCCTCGGGGGCAGTTCTTC
TRBJ2-1 - - TRBV19 CASSSTRTSSYNEQFF TGTGCCAGTAGTTCTACTAGGACCAGCTCCTACAATGAGCAGTTCTTC
TRBJ2-2 - - TRBV6-5 CASSSRVDDTGELFF TGTGCCAGCAGTTCCAGGGTGGACGACACCGGGGAGCTGTTTTTT
TRBJ2-5 few TRBD2 TRBV12-3/TRBV12-4 CASTLSGGAETQYF TGTGCCAGCACCTTAAGCGGGGGGGCGGAGACCCAGTACTTC
TRBJ2-3 - - TRBV7-3 CASSSPSTGRTDTQYF TGTGCCAGCAGCTCGCCCAGTACCGGGCGCACAGATACGCAGTATTTT
TRBJ2-1 - - TRBV27 CASSSPWRDKREQFF TGTGCCAGCAGTTCCCCATGGAGGGATAAACGGGAGCAGTTCTTC
TRBJ2-6 - - TRBV5-1 CASSRDGSSEANVLTF TGCGCCAGCAGCCGTGACGGAAGCTCTGAGGCCAACGTCCTGACTTTC
TRBJ2-5 - - TRBV30 CAWDEDPRYQETQYF TGTGCCTGGGATGAGGACCCCCGGTACCAAGAGACCCAGTACTTC
TRBJ2-7 few TRBD1 TRBV19 CASSMSGQTYEQYF TGTGCCAGTAGTATGTCGGGACAGACCTACGAGCAGTACTTC
TRBJ2-3 - TRBD2 TRBV11-1 CASSPTLTSGRATYF TGTGCCAGCAGCCCAACCCTTACTAGCGGGAGGGCCACGTATTTT
TRBJ2-1 - TRBD1 TRBV29-1 CSVSPDGTGGMYEQFF TGCAGCGTTTCCCCGGATGGGACAGGGGGCATGTATGAGCAGTTCTTC
TRBJ2-5 - TRBD2 TRBV15 CATSRDSGNLETQYF TGTGCCACCAGCAGAGATAGCGGGAATCTAGAGACCCAGTACTTC
TRBJ1-2 - - TRBV12-3/TRBV12-4 CASSLGWQGDGYTF TGTGCCAGCAGTTTGGGTTGGCAGGGCGATGGCTACACCTTC
TRBJ2-3 - TRBD2 TRBV30 CACRGGGQFTDTQYF TGTGCCTGCCGAGGCGGGGGGCAGTTTACAGATACGCAGTATTTT
TRBJ2-1 few - TRBV12-3/TRBV12-4 CASSLQGERGNEQFF TGTGCCAGCAGTTTACAGGGTGAGAGGGGTAATGAGCAGTTCTTC
TRBJ2-1 - - TRBV20-1 CSASQNTGAYPLQFF TGCAGTGCTAGCCAAAACACGGGGGCGTATCCTTTGCAGTTCTTC
TRBJ2-7 few - TRBV4-1 CASSQDGVGVSYEQYF TGCGCCAGCAGCCAAGATGGGGTGGGGGTGTCCTACGAGCAGTACTTC
TRBJ1-4 few - TRBV6-5 CASSESRATNEKLFF TGTGCCAGCAGCGAGTCCCGGGCAACTAATGAAAAACTGTTTTTT
TRBJ1-2 - - TRBV4-1 CASSQDGTLVDYGYTF TGCGCCAGCAGCCAAGACGGGACACTGGTGGACTATGGCTACACCTTC
TRBJ1-1 - - TRBV20-1 CSAWTLGNTEAFF TGCAGTGCCTGGACTCTTGGGAACACTGAAGCTTTCTTT
TRBJ2-7 few - TRBV5-6 CASSFSQAEQYF TGTGCCAGCAGCTTTAGCCAAGCTGAGCAGTACTTC
TRBJ1-5 - - TRBV12-3/TRBV12-4 CASTLRWNQPQHF TGTGCCAGCACTCTACGGTGGAATCAGCCCCAGCATTTT
TRBJ2-7 few - TRBV7-9 CASSRSDEQYF TGTGCCAGCTCCCGGTCGGACGAGCAGTACTTC
TRBJ1-5 few - TRBV18 CASSLRQADQPQHF TGTGCCAGCTCACTAAGACAGGCTGATCAGCCCCAGCATTTT
TRBJ2-7 many - TRBV11-3 CASSLYGGYEQYF TGTGCCAGCAGCTTATACGGGGGCTACGAGCAGTACTTC